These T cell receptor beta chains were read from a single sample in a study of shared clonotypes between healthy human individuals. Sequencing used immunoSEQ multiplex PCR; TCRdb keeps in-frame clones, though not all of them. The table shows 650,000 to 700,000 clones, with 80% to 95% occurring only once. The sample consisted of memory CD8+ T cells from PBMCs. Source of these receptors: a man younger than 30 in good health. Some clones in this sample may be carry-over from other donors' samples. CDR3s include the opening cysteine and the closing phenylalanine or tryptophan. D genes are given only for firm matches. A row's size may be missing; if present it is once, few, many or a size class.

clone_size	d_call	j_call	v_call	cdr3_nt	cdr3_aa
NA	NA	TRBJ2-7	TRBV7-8	TGTGCCAGCAGCACGACGGCGAGCTCCTACGAGCAGTACTTC	CASSTTASSYEQYF
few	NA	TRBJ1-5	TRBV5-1	TGCGCCAGCAGCCTAGACAGTAGCAATCAGCCCCAGCATTTT	CASSLDSSNQPQHF
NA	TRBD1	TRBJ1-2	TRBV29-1	TGCAGCGTTGATACGACAGGGGCCGACTATGGCTACACCTTC	CSVDTTGADYGYTF
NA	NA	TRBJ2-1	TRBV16	TGTGCCAGCAGCCACCTTCAGGGGTCTGAGCAGTTCTTC	CASSHLQGSEQFF
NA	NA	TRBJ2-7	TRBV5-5	TGTGCCAGCAGCTTGGGAATTGGACAGCACTACGAGCAGTACTTC	CASSLGIGQHYEQYF
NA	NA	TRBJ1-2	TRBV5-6	TGTGCCAGCAGTCTGGACAGTTTGGGGGCGGTTGGCTACACCTTC	CASSLDSLGAVGYTF
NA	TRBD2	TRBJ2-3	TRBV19	TGTGCCAGTAGTAGAGCGGGAGGTAGCACAGATACGCAGTATTTT	CASSRAGGSTDTQYF
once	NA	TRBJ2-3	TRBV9	TGTGCCAGCAGCGCCGGCGGTATGTCCACAGATACGCAGTATTTT	CASSAGGMSTDTQYF
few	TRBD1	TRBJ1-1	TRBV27	TGTGCCAGCAGTTTACAAAGACAGGGTCTCGTCTCTGAAGCTTTCTTT	CASSLQRQGLVSEAFF
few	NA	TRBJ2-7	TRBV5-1	TGCGCCAGCAGCTTCTTTGGGACTCTCTACGAGCAGTACTTC	CASSFFGTLYEQYF
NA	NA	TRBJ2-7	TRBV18	TGTGCCAGCTCAGGGTCACAGGGCGAGCAGTACTTC	CASSGSQGEQYF
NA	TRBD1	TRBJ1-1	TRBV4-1	TGCGCCAGCAGCGTAAGCATACAGGGGGCGGTCACTGAAGCTTTCTTT	CASSVSIQGAVTEAFF
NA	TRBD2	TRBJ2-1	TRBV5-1	TGCGCCAGCAGGATTAGCGGGGTTTCTTACAATGAGCAGTTCTTC	CASRISGVSYNEQFF
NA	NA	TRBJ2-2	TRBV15	TGTGCCACCAGCAGAGACACAACTTTAATTAACACCGGGGAGCTGTTTTTT	CATSRDTTLINTGELFF
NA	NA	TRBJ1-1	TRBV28	TGTGCCAGCAGTTTAGAGTCCGACGGCACTGAAGCTTTCTTT	CASSLESDGTEAFF
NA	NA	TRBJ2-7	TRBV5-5	TGTGCCAGCAGCTCACGGGAGAGCTACGAGCAGTACTTC	CASSSRESYEQYF
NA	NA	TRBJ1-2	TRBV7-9	TGTGCCAGCAGCTTAGGAGCAAACTATGGCTACACCTTC	CASSLGANYGYTF
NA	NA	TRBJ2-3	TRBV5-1	TGCGCCAGCAGCTTGCTGCCCCCGGCAGGATCCAAGGCTAGCAGGTACACAGATACGCAGTATTTT	CASSLLPPAGSKASRYTDTQYF
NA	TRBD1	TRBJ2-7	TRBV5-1	TGCGCCAGCAGCTCCACCACAGGGGGCCGGTCCTACGAGCAGTACTTC	CASSSTTGGRSYEQYF
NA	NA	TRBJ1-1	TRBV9	TGTGCCAGCAGCGTAGCCACCGATGGTAGAACTGAAGCTTTCTTT	CASSVATDGRTEAFF
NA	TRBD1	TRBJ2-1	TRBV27	TGTGCCAGCAGGATTCTGGGGCAGGGGGTAGGGGAGCAGTTCTTC	CASRILGQGVGEQFF
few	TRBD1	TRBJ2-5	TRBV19	TGTGCCAGTAGTATAGATGCCTCCAGGGGGCAAGAGACCCAGTACTTC	CASSIDASRGQETQYF
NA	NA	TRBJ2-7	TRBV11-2	TGTGCCAGCAGCTTAGGCTCTTGGGGATACGAGCAGTACTTC	CASSLGSWGYEQYF
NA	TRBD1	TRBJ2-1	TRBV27	TGTGCCAGCAGCACATTAAGGACAGGGGCAAGCTCCTACAATGAGCAGTTCTTC	CASSTLRTGASSYNEQFF
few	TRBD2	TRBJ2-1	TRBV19	TGTGCCAGTAGTATAGTGGGACTATACACGGATGAGCAGTTCTTC	CASSIVGLYTDEQFF
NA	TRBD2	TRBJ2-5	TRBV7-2	TGTGCCAGCACCAGCGGGAGAGGGCAAGAGACCCAGTACTTC	CASTSGRGQETQYF
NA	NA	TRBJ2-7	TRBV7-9	TGTGCCAGCAGCGGCGACAGCTACGAGCAGTACTTC	CASSGDSYEQYF
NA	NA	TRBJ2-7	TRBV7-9	TGTGCCAGCAGCTTAACATCCTACGAGCAGTACTTC	CASSLTSYEQYF
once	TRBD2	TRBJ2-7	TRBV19	TGTGCCAGTAGTATCGGGGTCGGAGTGGGACTAGAGTCCTACGAGCAGTACTTC	CASSIGVGVGLESYEQYF
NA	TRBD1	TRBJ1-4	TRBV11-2	TGTGCCAGCAGCTTGGGGGACAGACGGATAATTTTT	CASSLGDRRIIF
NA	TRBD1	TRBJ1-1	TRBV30	TGTGCCTGGAGCCCGGGGGGACAGCTCACTGAAGCTTTCTTT	CAWSPGGQLTEAFF
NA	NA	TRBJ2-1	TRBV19	TGTGCCAGTAAGCGGTTAGCGGTCAGCTCCTACAATGAGCAGTTCTTC	CASKRLAVSSYNEQFF
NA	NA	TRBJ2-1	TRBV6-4	TGTGCCAGCAGTGACGAACGGGGGCTCTCCTACAATGAGCAGTTCTTC	CASSDERGLSYNEQFF
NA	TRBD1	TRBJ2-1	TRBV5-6	TGTGCCAGCAGTTCATCGACAGGGTACAATGAGCAGTTCTTC	CASSSSTGYNEQFF
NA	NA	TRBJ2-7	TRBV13	TGTGCCAGCAGCCCAGGACAGAGCAGCTCCGAGCAGTACTTC	CASSPGQSSSEQYF
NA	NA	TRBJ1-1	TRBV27	TGTGCCAGCAGTTTTGGGGGGGCTTACGCTTTCTTT	CASSFGGAYAFF
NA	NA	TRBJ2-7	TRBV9	TGTGCCAGCAGCTTCGGGGATCCGTTGTCTCACGAGCAGTACTTC	CASSFGDPLSHEQYF
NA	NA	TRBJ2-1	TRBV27	TGTGCCAGCAGCCCACTTAACAGGGCGAATGAGCAGTTCTTC	CASSPLNRANEQFF
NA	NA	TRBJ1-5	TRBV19	TGTGCCAGTAGTCGGGACCCCGGGGCTAGCAATCAGCCCCAGCATTTT	CASSRDPGASNQPQHF
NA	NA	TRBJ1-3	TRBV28	TGTGCCAGCAGTTTATGGACCGGGACCTCCGGAAACACCATATATTTT	CASSLWTGTSGNTIYF
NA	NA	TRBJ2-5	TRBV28	TGTGCCAGCAGTTCCCCTCTAGCGCCCCAAGAGACCCAGTACTTC	CASSSPLAPQETQYF
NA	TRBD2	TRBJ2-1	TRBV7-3	TGTGCCAGCAGCTTAGGGACTAGCGGGAGGGGGACCTACAATGAGCAGTTCTTC	CASSLGTSGRGTYNEQFF
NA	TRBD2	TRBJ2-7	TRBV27	TGTGCCAGCAGTTTATCGAGCGGGGGAACCTACGAGCAGTACTTC	CASSLSSGGTYEQYF
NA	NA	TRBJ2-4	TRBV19	TGTGCCAGTAGTGGAAACCTAAAAAACATTCAGTACTTC	CASSGNLKNIQYF
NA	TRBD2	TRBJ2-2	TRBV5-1	TGCGCCAGCAGCTTGGGATGGCGGGAGGTTCTCACCGGGGAGCTGTTTTTT	CASSLGWREVLTGELFF
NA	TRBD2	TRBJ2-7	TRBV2	TGTGCCGGGGGGGAGGGATGGTCCTACGAGCAGTACTTC	CAGGEGWSYEQYF
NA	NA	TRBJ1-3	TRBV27	TGTGCCAGCAGCCCAAGCTACGTAGCCTCTGGAAACACCATATATTTT	CASSPSYVASGNTIYF
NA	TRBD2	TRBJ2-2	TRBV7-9	TGTGCCAGCAGCTTAGAAGTCGCGGGACTACAAAGGGCCGGGGAGCTGTTTTTT	CASSLEVAGLQRAGELFF
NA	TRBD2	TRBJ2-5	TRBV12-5	TGTGCTAGTGGTTTGATTCTCGCGGGAGGCCAAGAGACCCAGTACTTC	CASGLILAGGQETQYF
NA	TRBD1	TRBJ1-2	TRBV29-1	TGCAGCGTCCCGGGACAGGTCTATGGCTACACCTTC	CSVPGQVYGYTF
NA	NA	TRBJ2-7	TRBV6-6	TGTGCCAGCAGTTACTGGCGGGGCCAATCCTACGAGCAGTACTTC	CASSYWRGQSYEQYF
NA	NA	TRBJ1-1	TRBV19	TGTGCCAGTAGTATGGGAACTGAAGCTTTCTTT	CASSMGTEAFF
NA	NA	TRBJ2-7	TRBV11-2	TGTGCCAGCAGCCCCGGCGGGCGGGTGAACGAGCAGTACTTC	CASSPGGRVNEQYF
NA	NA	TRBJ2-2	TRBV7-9	TGTGCCAGCAGCCCCTTCTCGCGCAGCGGGAACACCGGGGAGCTGTTTTTT	CASSPFSRSGNTGELFF